The 10 T cell receptor beta chains reported below all come from one sample, sequenced in a study of cytomegalovirus exposure and HLA in healthy donors. The PCR ran on 60 Vbeta and 13 Jbeta primers. The assay was immunoSEQ multiplex PCR, and TCRdb's table has in-frame clones only and misses some. The sample has approximately 190,000 clones; 87% are singletons. Sample: PBMCs. The receptors here all came from a boy under 10 years old in good health and CMV-seronegative.

CDR3 sequence: CASSLKGRDNSPLHF. CDR3 DNA sequence: TGTGCCAGCAGCTTAAAGGGGAGGGATAATTCACCCCTCCACTTT. This chain joins TRBV7-9 and TRBJ1-6; tentative D call: TRBD1 (5 bases). The CDR3 runs 15 residues. CDR1 is SEHNR, CDR2 FQNEAQ, per germline (reference sequence). The V and J ends lost 2 bases and 5 bases respectively, with 10 bases between them.

This chain links TRBV6-5 with TRBJ1-1, with a tentative D call TRBD1 (5 bases). Germline V lookup: CDR1 MNHEY, CDR2 SVGAGI. The CDR3 is made up of 12 amino acids. Trimming shortened V by 7 bases and J by 10 bases, and 16 bases separated the two germline ends. For the CDR3, the DNA is TGTGCCAGCACTCCACCTCAGGGTGCAGCTTTCTTT. Protein product: CASTPPQGAAFF.

This clone came up once. The chain couples TRBV19 to TRBJ2-5, with 7 bases identical to TRBD1. This CDR3 is built from 13 residues. Per the germline V gene, CDR1 is LNHDA and CDR2 is SQIVND (reference sequence). V lost 2 bases to trimming and J lost 5 bases; unmatched junction nucleotides: 2. In DNA form, the CDR3 reads TGTGCCAGTAGTATATCACAGGGGGAGACCCAGTACTTC. Its protein is CASSISQGETQYF.

The chain uses TRBV19 and TRBJ2-5; maybe TRBD1 (6 bases). V lost 3 bases and J 2 bases, leaving 13 bases between the germline ends. Per germline, CDR1 LNHDA and CDR2 SQIVND (reference sequence). This CDR3 comprises 15 residues. CDR3 amino acids: CASSMSGQVQETQYF. The CDR3 region has the DNA TGTGCCAGTAGTATGTCGGGACAAGTACAAGAGACCCAGTACTTC.

The chain recombines TRBV27 with TRBJ1-3; 7 bases are shared with TRBD1. After removal of 6 bases from V and 3 bases from J, the junction contained 5 bases not matched to a gene. This CDR3 has 14 residues. Germline values: CDR1 MNHEY, CDR2 SMNVEV (reference sequence). Here the CDR3 DNA reads TGTGCCAGCAGACCGACAGGGTTTGGAAACACCATATATTTT. Residues: CASRPTGFGNTIYF.

This chain uses TRBV7-7 with TRBJ2-3; tentative D call: TRBD2 (5 bases). This CDR3 comprises 15 residues. CDR1 is SSHAT and CDR2 is FNYEAQ in the germline V gene (reference sequence). Trimming took off 1 base at V and 5 bases at J, with 13 bases between the two ends. The CDR3 loop is CASSLESGGLDTQYF. In DNA, the CDR3 is TGTGCCAGCAGCTTAGAGAGCGGCGGGTTAGATACGCAGTATTTT.

This clone occurred once. The chain carries TRBV7-3 and TRBJ2-2, with 10 bases aligning to TRBD2. In germline, CDR1 is SGHTA, CDR2 FQGTGA. The CDR3 is 19 residues long. The J segment lost 4 bases and the V segment lost 4 bases, leaving 15 bases of the junction unmatched. This CDR3 reads CASSSTTPSGSWVTGELFF. DNA for the CDR3: TGTGCCAGCAGCTCAACCACCCCTAGCGGGAGTTGGGTCACCGGGGAGCTGTTTTTT. Supplemented by reference TRBV7-3 and TRBJ2-2, the full variable domain reads GAGVSQTPSNKVTEKGKYVELRCDPISGHTALYWYRQSLGQGPEFLIYFQGTGAADDSGLPNDRFFAVRPEGSVSTLKIQRTERGDSAVYLCASSSTTPSGSWVTGELFFGEGSRLTVL.

A single count supports this clone. CDR3 sequence reads: CASSLSSVGADTQYF. CDR3 DNA sequence: TGTGCCAGCAGTTTGAGTTCCGTGGGAGCAGATACGCAGTATTTT. The chain carries TRBV28 and TRBJ2-3; TRBD2 might be the D (5 bases). The V gene's germline CDR1 is MDHEN and CDR2 SYDVKM. This CDR3 is 15 amino acids long. V dropped 3 bases and J dropped 4 bases, with 14 bases sitting between them.

The rearrangement joins TRBV10-3 to TRBJ1-1, with 10 positions matching TRBD1. The length of the CDR3 is 14 residues. Per germline, CDR1 ENHRY and CDR2 SYGVKD. The V segment lost 0 bases and the J segment 8 bases; nucleotides outside the gene matches: 3. This CDR3 is CAISESGDRGEAFF. The DNA for the CDR3 is TGTGCCATCAGTGAGTCAGGGGACAGGGGAGAAGCTTTCTTT.

The rearrangement links TRBV28 to TRBJ2-5, with TRBD1 matching over 8 bases. The tail of the sequence fits TRBJ2-7 better, so the J call may be wrong. CDR3 size: 13 residues. Germline CDR1 reads MDHEN; CDR2 reads SYDVKM. The CDR3 region has the DNA TGTGCCAGCGCGGGACAGGTACGCGACGAGCAGTACTTC. The encoded protein is CASAGQVRDEQYF.